The T cell receptor beta chain under discussion was sequenced for a study of blood T cell repertoires in COVID-19. There are 15 residues in the CDR3. Trimming stripped 2 bases from V and 3 bases from J, with 12 bases between. Per germline, CDR1 MNHEY and CDR2 SMNVEV (reference sequence). Assay used: immunoSEQ multiplex PCR; TCRdb lists only in-frame clones, some missing. The sample lists tens of thousands of clones, approximately 85% occurring once. This receptor was identified in an elderly man with acute or convalescent COVID-19. This chain links TRBV27 with TRBJ2-3; D gene uncertain. Sequenced sample: peripheral blood. The CDR3 reads CASSLRLPRTDTQYF. The CDR3 DNA is TGTGCCAGCAGTTTAAGATTGCCTAGAACAGATACGCAGTATTTT.